The present entry profiles one TCR beta chain with its context. The antigen is unknown. The data are from a study of blood T cells in healthy people across ages. Study-wide results and limits: The lack of PBMC sorting stopped any conclusive naive versus antigen-experienced comparison.

Germline V gives CDR1 ENHRY, CDR2 SYGVKD. This CDR3 contains 13 residues. Together with a sample-barcoded 5' primer, a J-beta primer mix was included in a second PCR lasting about 7 to 11 cycles. CDR3-containing paired-end reads numbered at least 2.5 million in each sample. Via MiXCR, TCRdb re-called the 5' RACE reads, giving one row per CDR3 protein. This sample has approximately 780,000 distinct CDR3 sequences, with approximately 24% found just once. These data were also reused for a study on T cells of mothers and their children. As that study records: Amplification in the second PCR used the M1S primer, which added sample barcodes and 2-4 random nucleotides.

The chain has TRBV10-3 and TRBJ2-1, with 7 bases identical to TRBD1. The J call may be mistaken, given a closer DNA end match to TRBJ2-5. The TCR comes from a boy younger than 18 in good health. Sequenced: blood. The CDR3 reads CAISTGVRETQYF. The CDR3 region has the DNA TGTGCCATCAGTACAGGGGTTCGGGAGACCCAGTACTTC.